The 7 T cell receptor beta chains below come from one sample, sequenced in a study of T-cell reconstitution after alpha-beta-depleted transplantation in children (dated by TCRdb to 2016 to 2017). Libraries came from PCR. Sequencing was carried out with an Illumina HiSeq 2500. TCR libraries were prepared with molecular barcoding, using unique molecular identifiers to normalize TCRbeta repertoire quantification. Using fastp at Q25 and MiXCR, TCRdb reprocessed the public reads and kept productive beta chains. All rows with the same CDR3 protein become a single entry with the most common DNA and genes. A total of about 600,000 distinct CDR3 sequences appear in this sample, under 12% of them only once. Together, the top ten hold 3.5% to 5% of the sample. The sequences come from PBMCs from the stem cell graft donor, collected from the stem cell graft. The receptors were gathered from a human donor who donated a stem cell graft to a child with acute myeloid leukemia.

The CDR3 spells CASSFLQGQYF. For the CDR3, the DNA is TGTGCCAGCAGCTTCTTACAGGGGCAGTACTTC. V and J are TRBV2 and TRBJ2-7; D perhaps matches TRBD1 (6 bases). Germline V gene data show CDR1 as SNHLY and CDR2 as FYNNEI. This CDR3 contains 11 residues. V was shortened by 6 bases and J by 9 bases, with 12 bases between the two germline ends.

This clonotype has only a few counts. This chain's CDR3 is CSAREGRNNEQFF. The DNA for the CDR3 is TGCAGTGCTAGAGAGGGACGTAACAATGAGCAGTTCTTC. The chain links TRBV20-1 to TRBJ2-1; D assignment may be TRBD1 or TRBD2 (5 bases each). V was cut by 0 bases and J by 5 bases, with 8 bases left in between. From germline, CDR1 is DFQATT and CDR2 SNEGSKA (reference sequence). The CDR3 has 13 amino acids.

This clonotype was found a few times. The chain uses TRBV9 and TRBJ1-3; D gene unclear. The CDR3 loop spans 15 amino acids. The V gene lost 3 bases and the J gene lost 0 bases, with 10 bases spanning the gap. Germline lookup yields CDR1 SGDLS and CDR2 YYNGEE. The CDR3 DNA is TGTGCCAGCAGCGCTCGTCAGCTCTCTGGAAACACCATATATTTT. This sequence encodes CASSARQLSGNTIYF.

On this clonotype: At one end the junction does not follow the germline gene, possibly because of a read error. The chain recombines TRBV5-1 with TRBJ2-7; D is possibly TRBD1 (6 bases). The CDR3 contains 15 residues. The germline CDR1 and CDR2 sequences are SGHRS and YFSETQ. CDR3 residues: CASSLDGTGSYEQYF. In nucleotides, the CDR3 is TGTGCCAGCAGTTTAGACGGAACAGGGAGCTACGAGCAGTACTTC.

The table lists this clonotype with a count of one. The DNA of the CDR3 is TGTGCCAGCAGACTTAGCGCTTACTCCTACAATGAGCAGTTCTTC. Residues: CASRLSAYSYNEQFF. The chain links TRBV11-1 to TRBJ2-1, with a tentative D call TRBD2 (5 bases). The germline V and J ends were trimmed by 6 bases and 0 bases, with 12 bases remaining between them. The CDR3 is 15 residues long. Germline loops: CDR1 SGHAT, CDR2 FQDESV (reference sequence).

The table lists this clonotype with many counts. This rearrangement joins TRBV7-9 to TRBJ2-1, with 7 bases matching TRBD1. Germline V CDR1 and CDR2: SEHNR, FQNEAQ (reference sequence). J gave up 2 bases and V 7 bases, and 8 bases lay outside the gene matches. This CDR3 comprises 15 residues. The CDR3 sequence: CASTPDRVAYNEQFF. In DNA, the CDR3 is TGTGCCAGCACCCCCGACAGGGTGGCCTACAATGAGCAGTTCTTC.

This clonotype showed up just a few times. The genes are TRBV29-1 and TRBJ1-3; 8 bases fit TRBD1. V shed 4 bases and J 0 bases; nucleotides not matched to a gene: 8. CDR3 length equals 16 residues. Per the germline V gene, CDR1 is SQVTM and CDR2 is ANQGSEA. CDR3 in amino acids: CSVGGADRGSGNTIYF. The CDR3 nucleotides are TGCAGCGTTGGGGGGGCTGACAGGGGCTCTGGAAACACCATATATTTT. Complete variable domain (other parts from reference TRBV29-1 and TRBJ1-3): SAVISQKPSRDICQRGTSLTIQCQVDSQVTMMFWYRQQPGQSLTLIATANQGSEATYESGFVIDKFPISRPNLTFSTLTVSNMSPEDSSIYLCSVGGADRGSGNTIYFGEGSWLTVV.